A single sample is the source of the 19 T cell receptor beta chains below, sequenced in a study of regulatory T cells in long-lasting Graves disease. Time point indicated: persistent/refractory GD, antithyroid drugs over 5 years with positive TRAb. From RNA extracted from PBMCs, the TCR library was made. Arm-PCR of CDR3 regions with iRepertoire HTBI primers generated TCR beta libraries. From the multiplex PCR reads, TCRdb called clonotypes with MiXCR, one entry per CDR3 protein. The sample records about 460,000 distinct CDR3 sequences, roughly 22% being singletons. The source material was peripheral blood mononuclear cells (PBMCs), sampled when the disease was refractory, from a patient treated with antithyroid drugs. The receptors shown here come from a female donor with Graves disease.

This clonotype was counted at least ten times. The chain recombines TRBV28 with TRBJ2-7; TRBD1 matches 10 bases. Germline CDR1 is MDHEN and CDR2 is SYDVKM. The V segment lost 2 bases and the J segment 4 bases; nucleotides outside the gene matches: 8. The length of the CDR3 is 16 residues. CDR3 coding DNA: TGTGCCAGCAGTTTAGTTCGACAGGGGGCCTTTTACGAGCAGTACTTC. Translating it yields CASSLVRQGAFYEQYF.

The CDR3 nucleotides are TGTGCCAGCAGAACCCTCGGGACTAGCGGGAGGGTCTACGAGCAGTACTTC. This encodes CASRTLGTSGRVYEQYF. The genes are TRBV6-1 and TRBJ2-7, with 16 positions matching TRBD2. The CDR3 consists of 17 residues. J was trimmed by 3 bases and V by 6 bases; bases with no gene match: 8. CDR1 and CDR2 from the germline V gene are MNHNS and SASEGT.

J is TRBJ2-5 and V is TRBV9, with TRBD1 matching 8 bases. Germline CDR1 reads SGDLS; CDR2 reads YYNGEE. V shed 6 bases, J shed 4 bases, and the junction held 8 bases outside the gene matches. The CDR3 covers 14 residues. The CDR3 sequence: CASTTSGQGETQYF. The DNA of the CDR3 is TGTGCCAGCACCACCTCCGGACAGGGAGAGACCCAGTACTTC.

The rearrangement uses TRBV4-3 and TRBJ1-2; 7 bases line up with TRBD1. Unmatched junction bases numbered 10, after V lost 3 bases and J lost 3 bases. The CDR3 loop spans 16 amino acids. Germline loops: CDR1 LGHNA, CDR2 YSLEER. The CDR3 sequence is CASSHDRVQSHYGYTF. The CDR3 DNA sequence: TGCGCCAGCAGCCATGACAGGGTTCAAAGTCACTATGGCTACACCTTC.

The CDR3 loop reads CSASSQGTFYEQYF. CDR3 bases: TGCAGTGCCAGCTCACAGGGGACTTTTTACGAGCAGTACTTC. The chain has TRBV20-1 and TRBJ2-7; the D gene is possibly TRBD1 (7 bases). This CDR3 region has 14 residues. The germline V gene encodes CDR1 DFQATT and CDR2 SNEGSKA (reference sequence). V lost 6 bases and J lost 4, with 19 bases in between.

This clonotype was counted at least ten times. The CDR3 DNA reads TGTGCCAGCACCCGAGCGGGAGATAACTACGAGCAGTACTTC. Translating it yields CASTRAGDNYEQYF. V gene TRBV11-3 combines with J gene TRBJ2-7; 8 bases line up with TRBD2. The germline V gene has CDR1 SGHNT and CDR2 YENEEA. The V and J ends lost 7 bases and 3 bases, in that order; junction bases with no gene match: 8. The CDR3 is made up of 14 amino acids.

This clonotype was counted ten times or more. CDR3 nucleotides: TGTGCCAGCAGCTTAGCGGACAGAAAAGAGACCCAGTACTTC. Translation gives CASSLADRKETQYF. V usage is TRBV7-2 and J usage is TRBJ2-5; a possible D gene is TRBD1 (6 bases). The germline CDR1 and CDR2 sequences are SGHTA and FQGNSA. V was shortened by 0 bases and J by 3 bases, with 8 bases between the two germline ends. This CDR3 has 14 residues.

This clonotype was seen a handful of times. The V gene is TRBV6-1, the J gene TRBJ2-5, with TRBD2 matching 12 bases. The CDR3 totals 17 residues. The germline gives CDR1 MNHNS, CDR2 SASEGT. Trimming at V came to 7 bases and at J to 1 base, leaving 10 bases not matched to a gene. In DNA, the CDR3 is TGTGCCAGCACCGCCCTACGGACTAGCGGGACCCAAGAGACCCAGTACTTC. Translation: CASTALRTSGTQETQYF.

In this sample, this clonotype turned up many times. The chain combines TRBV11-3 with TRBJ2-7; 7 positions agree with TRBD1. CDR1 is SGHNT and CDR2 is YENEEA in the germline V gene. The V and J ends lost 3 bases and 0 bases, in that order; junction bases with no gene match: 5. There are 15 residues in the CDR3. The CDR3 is CASSFKGQSSYEQYF. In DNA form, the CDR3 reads TGTGCCAGCAGCTTTAAGGGACAGAGCTCCTACGAGCAGTACTTC.

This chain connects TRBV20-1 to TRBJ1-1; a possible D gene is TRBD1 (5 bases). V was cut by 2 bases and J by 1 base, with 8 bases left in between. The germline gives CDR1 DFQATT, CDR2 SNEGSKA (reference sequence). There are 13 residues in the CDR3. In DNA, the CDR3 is TGCAGTGCTAGATGGGGGGGGAACACTGAAGCTTTCTTT. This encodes CSARWGGNTEAFF.

The DNA for the CDR3 is TGTGCCAGCAGTCCGACAGGGGATGATTCACCCCTCCACTTT. This translates into CASSPTGDDSPLHF. The chain combines TRBV12-3 or TRBV12-4 with TRBJ1-6, with 8 bases matching TRBD1. The J segment lost 8 bases and the V segment lost 5 bases, leaving 5 bases of the junction unmatched. CDR3 length: 14 residues.

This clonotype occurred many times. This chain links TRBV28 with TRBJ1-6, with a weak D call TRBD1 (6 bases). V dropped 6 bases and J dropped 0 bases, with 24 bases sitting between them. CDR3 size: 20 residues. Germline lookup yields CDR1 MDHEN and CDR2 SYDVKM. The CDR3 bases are TGTGCCAGCAGAGACACGGACAGCCCCGCGGGAATCTCCTATAATTCACCCCTCCACTTT. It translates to CASRDTDSPAGISYNSPLHF.

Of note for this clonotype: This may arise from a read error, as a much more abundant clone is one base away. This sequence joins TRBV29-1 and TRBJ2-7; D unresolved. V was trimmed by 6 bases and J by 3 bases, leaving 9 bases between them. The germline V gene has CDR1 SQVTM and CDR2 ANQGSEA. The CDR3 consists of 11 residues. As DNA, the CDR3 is TGCAGCGTAGTAGCTAACTACGAGCAGTACTTC. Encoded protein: CSVVANYEQYF.

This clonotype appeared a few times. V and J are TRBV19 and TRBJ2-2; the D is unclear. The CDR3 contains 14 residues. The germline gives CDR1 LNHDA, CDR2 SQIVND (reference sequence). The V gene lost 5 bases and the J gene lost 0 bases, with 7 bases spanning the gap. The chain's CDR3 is CASSESTNTGELFF. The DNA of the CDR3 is TGTGCCAGTAGTGAGTCAACGAACACCGGGGAGCTGTTTTTT.

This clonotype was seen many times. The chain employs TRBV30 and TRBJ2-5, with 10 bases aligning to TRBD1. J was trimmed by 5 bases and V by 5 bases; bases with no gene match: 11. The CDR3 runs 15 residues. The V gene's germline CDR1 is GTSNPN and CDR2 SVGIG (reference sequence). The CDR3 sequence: CAWDDPGQGTETQYF. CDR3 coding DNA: TGTGCCTGGGACGACCCGGGACAGGGGACGGAGACCCAGTACTTC.

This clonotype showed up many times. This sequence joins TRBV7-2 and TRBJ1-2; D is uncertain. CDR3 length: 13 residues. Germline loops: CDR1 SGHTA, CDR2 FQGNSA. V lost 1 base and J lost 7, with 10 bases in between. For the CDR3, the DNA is TGTGCCAGCAGCTTAGACCTCGCCCTTGGCTACACCTTC. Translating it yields CASSLDLALGYTF. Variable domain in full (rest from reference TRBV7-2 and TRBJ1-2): GAGVSQSPSNKVTEKGKDVELRCDPISGHTALYWYRQSLGQGLEFLIYFQGNSAPDKSGLPSDRFSAERTGGSVSTLTIQRTQQEDSAVYLCASSLDLALGYTFGSGTRLTVV.

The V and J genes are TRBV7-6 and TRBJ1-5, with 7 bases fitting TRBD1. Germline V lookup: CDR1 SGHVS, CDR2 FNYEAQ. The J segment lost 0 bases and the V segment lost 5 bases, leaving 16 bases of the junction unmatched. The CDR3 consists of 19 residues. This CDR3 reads CASSARDSRGVNSNQPQHF. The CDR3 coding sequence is TGTGCCAGCAGCGCGCGGGACAGCCGAGGGGTTAATAGCAATCAGCCCCAGCATTTT.

CDR3 bases: TGTGCCACCAGTGAGCCGCCCTTGGATACGCAGTATTTT. Translation: CATSEPPLDTQYF. The chain employs TRBV24-1 and TRBJ2-3; D remains unclear. Germline assignment: CDR1 KGHDR and CDR2 SFDVKD. V was trimmed by 4 bases and J by 6 bases, leaving 10 bases between them. The CDR3 sequence is 13 residues long.

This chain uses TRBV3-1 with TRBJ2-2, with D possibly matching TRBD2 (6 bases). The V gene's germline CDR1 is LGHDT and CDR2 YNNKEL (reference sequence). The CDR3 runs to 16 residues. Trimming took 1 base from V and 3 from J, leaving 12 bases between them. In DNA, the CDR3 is TGTGCCAGCAGCCAAGGCGTGGCGGGGTACACCGGGGAGCTGTTTTTT. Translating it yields CASSQGVAGYTGELFF.